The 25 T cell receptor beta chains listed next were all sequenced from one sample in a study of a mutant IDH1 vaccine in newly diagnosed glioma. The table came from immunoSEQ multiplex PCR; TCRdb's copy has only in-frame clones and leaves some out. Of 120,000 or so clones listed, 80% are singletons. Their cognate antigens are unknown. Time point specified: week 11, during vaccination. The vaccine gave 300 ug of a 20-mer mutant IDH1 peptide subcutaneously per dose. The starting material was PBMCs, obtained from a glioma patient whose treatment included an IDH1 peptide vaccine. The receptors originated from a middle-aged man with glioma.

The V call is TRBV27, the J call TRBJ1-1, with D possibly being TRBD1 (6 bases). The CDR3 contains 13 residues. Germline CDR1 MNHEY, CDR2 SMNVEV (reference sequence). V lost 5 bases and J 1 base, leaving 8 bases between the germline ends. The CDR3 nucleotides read TGTGCCAGCAGTGCACAGGGGAACACTGAAGCTTTCTTT. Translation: CASSAQGNTEAFF.

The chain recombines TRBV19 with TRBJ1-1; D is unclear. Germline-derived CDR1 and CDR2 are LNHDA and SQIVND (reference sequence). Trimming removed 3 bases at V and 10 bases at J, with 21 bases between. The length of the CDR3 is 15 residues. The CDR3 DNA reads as TGTGCCAGTAGTATTGACTACAGAACAACCGAGCGAGCTTTCTTT. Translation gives CASSIDYRTTERAFF.

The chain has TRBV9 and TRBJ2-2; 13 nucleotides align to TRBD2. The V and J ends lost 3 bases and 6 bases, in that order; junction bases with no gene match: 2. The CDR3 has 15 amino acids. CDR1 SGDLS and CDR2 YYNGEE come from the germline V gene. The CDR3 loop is CASSEGTSGAGELFF. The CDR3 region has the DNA TGTGCCAGCAGCGAAGGGACTAGCGGGGCCGGGGAGCTGTTTTTT.

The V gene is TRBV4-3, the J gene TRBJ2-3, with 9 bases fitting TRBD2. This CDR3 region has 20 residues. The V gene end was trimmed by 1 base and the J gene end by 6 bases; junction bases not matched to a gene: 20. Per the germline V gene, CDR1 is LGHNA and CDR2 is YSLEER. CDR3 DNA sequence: TGCGCCAGCAGCCAAGGTCCCCCAGAGGGGATAGCGGGGGTATTGGATACGCAGTATTTT. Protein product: CASSQGPPEGIAGVLDTQYF.

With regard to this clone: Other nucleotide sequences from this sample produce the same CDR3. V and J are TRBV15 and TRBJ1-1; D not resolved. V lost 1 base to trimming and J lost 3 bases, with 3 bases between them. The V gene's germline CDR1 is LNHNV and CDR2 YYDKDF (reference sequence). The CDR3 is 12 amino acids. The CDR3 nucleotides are TGTGCCACCAGCAGAGGGGACACTGAAGCTTTCTTT. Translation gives CATSRGDTEAFF. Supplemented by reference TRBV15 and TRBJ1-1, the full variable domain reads DAMVIQNPRYQVTQFGKPVTLSCSQTLNHNVMYWYQQKSSQAPKLLFHYYDKDFNNEADTPDNFQSRRPNTSFCFLDIRSPGLGDTAMYLCATSRGDTEAFFGQGTRLTVV.

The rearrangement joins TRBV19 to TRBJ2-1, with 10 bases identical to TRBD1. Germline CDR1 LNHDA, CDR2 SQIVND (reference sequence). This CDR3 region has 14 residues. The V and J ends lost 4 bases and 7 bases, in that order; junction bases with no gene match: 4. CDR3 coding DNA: TGTGCCAGTAGTAGGGACAGGGGAAAGAATGAGCAGTTCTTC. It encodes CASSRDRGKNEQFF.

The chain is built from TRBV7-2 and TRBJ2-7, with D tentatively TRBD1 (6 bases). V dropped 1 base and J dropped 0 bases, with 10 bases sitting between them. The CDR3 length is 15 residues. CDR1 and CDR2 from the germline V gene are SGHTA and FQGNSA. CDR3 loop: CASSLVQGSSYEQYF. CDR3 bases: TGTGCCAGCAGCTTAGTACAGGGAAGCTCCTACGAGCAGTACTTC.

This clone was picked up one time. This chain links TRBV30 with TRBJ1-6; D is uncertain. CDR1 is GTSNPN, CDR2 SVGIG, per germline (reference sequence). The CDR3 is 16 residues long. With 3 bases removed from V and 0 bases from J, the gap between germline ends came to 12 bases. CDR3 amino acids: CAWSETASSYNSPLHF. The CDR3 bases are TGTGCCTGGAGCGAAACAGCGAGCTCCTATAATTCACCCCTCCACTTT.

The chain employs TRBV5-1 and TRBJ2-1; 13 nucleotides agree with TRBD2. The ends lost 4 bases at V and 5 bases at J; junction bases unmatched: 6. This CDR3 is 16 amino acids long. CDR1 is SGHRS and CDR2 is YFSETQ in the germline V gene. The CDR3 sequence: CASSPTGLAGHNEQFF. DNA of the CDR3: TGCGCCAGCAGCCCAACGGGACTAGCGGGGCACAATGAGCAGTTCTTC.

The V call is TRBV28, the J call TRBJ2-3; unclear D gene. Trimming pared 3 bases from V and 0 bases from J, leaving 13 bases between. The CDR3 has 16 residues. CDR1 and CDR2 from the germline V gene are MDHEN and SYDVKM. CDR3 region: CASSFLDGPSTDTQYF. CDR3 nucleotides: TGTGCCAGCAGTTTCTTGGACGGGCCCAGCACAGATACGCAGTATTTT.

CDR3 sequence (DNA): TGTGCCAGCTCACCAGGAAGCACAGATTGGCCTAGCACAGATACGCAGTATTTT. Amino acid sequence: CASSPGSTDWPSTDTQYF. This chain uses TRBV18 with TRBJ2-3; D remains ambiguous. CDR1 KGHSH and CDR2 LQKENI come from the germline V gene. V was trimmed by 2 bases and J by 0 bases, leaving 18 bases between them. This CDR3 spans 18 amino acids.

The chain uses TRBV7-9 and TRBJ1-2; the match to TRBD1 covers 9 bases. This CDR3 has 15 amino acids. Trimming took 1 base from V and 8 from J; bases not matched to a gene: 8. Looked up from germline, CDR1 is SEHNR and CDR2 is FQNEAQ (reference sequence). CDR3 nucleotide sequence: TGTGCCAGCAGCTTAGGAACCGGGACAGGGCTAGGCTACACCTTC. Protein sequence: CASSLGTGTGLGYTF.

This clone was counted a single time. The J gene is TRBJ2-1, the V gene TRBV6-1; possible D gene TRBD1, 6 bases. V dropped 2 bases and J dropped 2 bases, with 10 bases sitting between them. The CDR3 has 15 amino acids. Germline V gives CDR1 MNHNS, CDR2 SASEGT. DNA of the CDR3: TGTGCCAGCAGTGAATTGGACAGTACCTACAATGAGCAGTTCTTC. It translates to CASSELDSTYNEQFF.

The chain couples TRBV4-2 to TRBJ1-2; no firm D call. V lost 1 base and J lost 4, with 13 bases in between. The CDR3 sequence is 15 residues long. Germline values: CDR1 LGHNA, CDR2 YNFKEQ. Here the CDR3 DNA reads TGTGCCAGCAGCCAAGGTACCGGGGAGGGCTATGGCTACACCTTC. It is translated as CASSQGTGEGYGYTF.

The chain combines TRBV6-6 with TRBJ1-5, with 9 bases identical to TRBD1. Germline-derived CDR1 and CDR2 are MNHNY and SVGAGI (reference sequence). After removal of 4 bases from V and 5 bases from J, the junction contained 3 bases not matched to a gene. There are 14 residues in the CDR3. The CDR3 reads CASSSDRGYQPQHF. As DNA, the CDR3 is TGTGCCAGCAGTTCCGACAGGGGGTATCAGCCCCAGCATTTT.

The CDR3 here is CASSLVREKTPSTEAFF. The CDR3 DNA reads TGTGCCAGCAGCTTAGTTAGGGAGAAGACACCGAGCACTGAAGCTTTCTTT. This chain joins TRBV11-2 and TRBJ1-1, with unresolved D. With 1 base removed from V and 4 bases from J, the gap between germline ends came to 19 bases. The CDR3 totals 17 residues. Germline assignment: CDR1 SGHAT and CDR2 FQNNGV.

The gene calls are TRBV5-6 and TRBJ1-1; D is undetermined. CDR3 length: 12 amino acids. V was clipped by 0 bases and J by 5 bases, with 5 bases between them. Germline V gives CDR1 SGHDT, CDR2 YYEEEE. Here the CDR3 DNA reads TGTGCCAGCAGCTTGGGTAGAACTGAAGCTTTCTTT. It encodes CASSLGRTEAFF.

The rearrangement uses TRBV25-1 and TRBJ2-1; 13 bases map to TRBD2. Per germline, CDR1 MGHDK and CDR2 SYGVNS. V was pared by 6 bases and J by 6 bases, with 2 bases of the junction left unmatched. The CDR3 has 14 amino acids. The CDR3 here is CASRTSGGPNEQFF. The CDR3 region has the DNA TGTGCCAGCAGGACTAGCGGGGGGCCCAATGAGCAGTTCTTC.

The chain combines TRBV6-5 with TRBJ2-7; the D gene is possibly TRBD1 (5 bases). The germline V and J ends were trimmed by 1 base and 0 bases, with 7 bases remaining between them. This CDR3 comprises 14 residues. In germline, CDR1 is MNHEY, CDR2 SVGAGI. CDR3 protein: CASSYWQGSYEQYF. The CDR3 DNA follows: TGTGCCAGCAGTTACTGGCAGGGCTCCTACGAGCAGTACTTC.

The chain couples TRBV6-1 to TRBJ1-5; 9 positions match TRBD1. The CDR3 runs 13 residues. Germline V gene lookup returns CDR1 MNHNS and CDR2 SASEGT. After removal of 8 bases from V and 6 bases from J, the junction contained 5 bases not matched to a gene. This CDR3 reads CASQGTGTQPQHF. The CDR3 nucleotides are TGTGCCAGCCAGGGGACAGGGACTCAGCCCCAGCATTTT.

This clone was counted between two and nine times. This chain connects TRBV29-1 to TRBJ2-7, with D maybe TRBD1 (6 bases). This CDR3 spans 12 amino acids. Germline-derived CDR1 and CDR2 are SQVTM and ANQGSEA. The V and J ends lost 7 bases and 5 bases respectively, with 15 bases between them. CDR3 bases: TGCAGCGCGAACACAGGGATCCACGAGCAGTACTTC. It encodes CSANTGIHEQYF.

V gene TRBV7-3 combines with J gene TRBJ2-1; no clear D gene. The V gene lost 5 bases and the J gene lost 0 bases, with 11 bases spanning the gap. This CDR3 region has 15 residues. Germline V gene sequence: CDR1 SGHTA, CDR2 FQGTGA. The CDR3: CASSQTLGSYNEQFF. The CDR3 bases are TGTGCCAGCAGCCAGACCTTGGGCTCCTACAATGAGCAGTTCTTC.

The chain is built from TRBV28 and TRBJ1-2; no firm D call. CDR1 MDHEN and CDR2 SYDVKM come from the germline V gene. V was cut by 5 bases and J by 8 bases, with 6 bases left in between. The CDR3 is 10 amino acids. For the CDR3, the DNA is TGTGCCAGCAGTCGAAAAGGCTACACCTTC. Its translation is CASSRKGYTF.

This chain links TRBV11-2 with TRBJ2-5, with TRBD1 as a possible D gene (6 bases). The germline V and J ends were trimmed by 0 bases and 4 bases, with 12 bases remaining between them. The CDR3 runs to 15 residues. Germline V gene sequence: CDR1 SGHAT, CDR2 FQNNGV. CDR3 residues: CASSLDSRGGETQYF. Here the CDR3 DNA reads TGTGCCAGCAGCTTAGATTCAAGAGGGGGAGAGACCCAGTACTTC.

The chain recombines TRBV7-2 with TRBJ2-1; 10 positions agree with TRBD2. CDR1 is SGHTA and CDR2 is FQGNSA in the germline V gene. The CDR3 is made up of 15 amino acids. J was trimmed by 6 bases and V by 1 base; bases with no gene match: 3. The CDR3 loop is CASSLDSGRRNEQFF. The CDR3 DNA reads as TGTGCCAGCAGCTTAGATAGCGGGAGGCGCAATGAGCAGTTCTTC.